A selection of T cell receptor beta chains follows, all from one sample in a study of cytomegalovirus exposure and HLA in healthy donors. The method was immunoSEQ multiplex PCR; TCRdb's version includes in-frame clones alone and lacks a portion of them. This sample's table reports 70,000 or so clones. The sequenced sample consisted of PBMCs. These receptors all stem from a man between 35 and 55 years old in good health and CMV-seronegative. Both conserved end residues are part of each CDR3. The D gene is left open where the match is weak.

v_call: TRBV5-1
d_call: TRBD1
j_call: TRBJ2-1
cdr3_nt: TGCGCCAGCAGCTTCCCGATGGGGACAGATTCCTACAATGAGCAGTTCTTC
cdr3_aa: CASSFPMGTDSYNEQFF

v_call: TRBV2
d_call: -
j_call: TRBJ1-3
cdr3_nt: TGTGCCAGCAGCCGCACTGACGGGGGGCAAGCAAACACCATATATTTT
cdr3_aa: CASSRTDGGQANTIYF

v_call: TRBV5-1
d_call: -
j_call: TRBJ2-1
cdr3_nt: TGCGCCAGCAGCTTGGTAAGCGATGAGCAGTTCTTC
cdr3_aa: CASSLVSDEQFF

v_call: TRBV15
d_call: -
j_call: TRBJ1-3
cdr3_nt: TGTGCCACCAGCAGGGGACACGCGTCTGGAAACACCATATATTTT
cdr3_aa: CATSRGHASGNTIYF

v_call: TRBV6-6
d_call: TRBD1
j_call: TRBJ2-7
cdr3_nt: TGTGCCAGCAGTTACTCCGGGACAGCTTTTACCTACGAGCAGTACTTC
cdr3_aa: CASSYSGTAFTYEQYF

v_call: TRBV10-3
d_call: -
j_call: TRBJ2-1
cdr3_nt: TGTGCCATCAGTGAGTCCAAGGGACATGCCAATGAGCAGTTCTTC
cdr3_aa: CAISESKGHANEQFF

v_call: TRBV4-2
d_call: TRBD1
j_call: TRBJ1-1
cdr3_nt: TGTGCCAGCAGCCAAGGCTGGGACAGCACTAGGAGCACTGAAGCTTTCTTT
cdr3_aa: CASSQGWDSTRSTEAFF

v_call: TRBV5-1
d_call: TRBD1
j_call: TRBJ2-3
cdr3_nt: TGCGCCAGCAGCTCGGGACAGGGGAGCACAGATACGCAGTATTTT
cdr3_aa: CASSSGQGSTDTQYF

v_call: TRBV18
d_call: -
j_call: TRBJ1-4
cdr3_nt: TGTGCCAGCTCACCACAGGGGTTAGAAAAACTGTTTTTT
cdr3_aa: CASSPQGLEKLFF

v_call: TRBV6-1
d_call: -
j_call: TRBJ1-2
cdr3_nt: TGTGCCAGCAGTGAAGGCCCAGGGCCGTATGGCTACACCTTC
cdr3_aa: CASSEGPGPYGYTF

v_call: TRBV6-5
d_call: -
j_call: TRBJ1-6
cdr3_nt: TGTGCCAGCAGAGACAGTTCCCTTTATAATTCACCCCTCCACTTT
cdr3_aa: CASRDSSLYNSPLHF

v_call: TRBV29-1
d_call: TRBD1
j_call: TRBJ2-2
cdr3_nt: TGCAGCGTAGGGGACAGATCGAACACCGGGGAGCTGTTTTTT
cdr3_aa: CSVGDRSNTGELFF

v_call: TRBV28
d_call: TRBD1
j_call: TRBJ1-5
cdr3_nt: TGTGCCAGCTTCGGGACAGGGGTCTATCAGCCCCAGCATTTT
cdr3_aa: CASFGTGVYQPQHF

v_call: TRBV4-2
d_call: -
j_call: TRBJ1-1
cdr3_nt: TGTGCCAGCAGCCCGGGGGATGGAATGAACACTGAAGCTTTCTTT
cdr3_aa: CASSPGDGMNTEAFF

v_call: TRBV9
d_call: TRBD1
j_call: TRBJ2-2
cdr3_nt: TGTGCCAGCAGCCGGGACAGCAACACCGGGGAGCTGTTTTTT
cdr3_aa: CASSRDSNTGELFF

v_call: TRBV4-2
d_call: -
j_call: TRBJ2-2
cdr3_nt: TGTGCCAGCAGCCCTGGGACATTGGGCACCGGGGAGCTGTTTTTT
cdr3_aa: CASSPGTLGTGELFF

v_call: TRBV7-9
d_call: -
j_call: TRBJ1-3
cdr3_nt: TGTGCCAGCAGCCAACCGTCGGGAGGAAACACCATATATTTT
cdr3_aa: CASSQPSGGNTIYF

v_call: TRBV5-5
d_call: -
j_call: TRBJ1-2
cdr3_nt: TGTGCCAGCAGCTTACCTTTGGAGGGAACCCGCTACACCTTC
cdr3_aa: CASSLPLEGTRYTF

v_call: TRBV27
d_call: -
j_call: TRBJ1-1
cdr3_nt: TGTGCCAGCAGTTTACTGGGCCTGGACACTGAAGCTTTCTTT
cdr3_aa: CASSLLGLDTEAFF

v_call: TRBV5-5
d_call: -
j_call: TRBJ2-7
cdr3_nt: TGTGCCAGCAGCTATTATTTGGACAGCTACGAGCAGTACTTC
cdr3_aa: CASSYYLDSYEQYF

v_call: TRBV4-2
d_call: TRBD2
j_call: TRBJ2-3
cdr3_nt: TGTGCCAGCAGCCAGGGACTAGCGGGGAGTCGCACAGATACGCAGTATTTT
cdr3_aa: CASSQGLAGSRTDTQYF

v_call: TRBV28
d_call: TRBD1
j_call: TRBJ1-4
cdr3_nt: TGTGCCAGCAGTGGCCGGGGACAGGGGGTTGCTAATGAAAAACTGTTTTTT
cdr3_aa: CASSGRGQGVANEKLFF

v_call: TRBV30
d_call: -
j_call: TRBJ1-3
cdr3_nt: TGTGCCTGGAATGGGCCGGTACGTGGAAACACCATATATTTT
cdr3_aa: CAWNGPVRGNTIYF

v_call: TRBV18
d_call: TRBD1
j_call: TRBJ2-5
cdr3_nt: TGTGCCAGCTCACCCACGACAGGGGAGACCCAGTACTTC
cdr3_aa: CASSPTTGETQYF

v_call: TRBV30
d_call: -
j_call: TRBJ2-2
cdr3_nt: TGTGCCTGGAGTGGTACCCTAAACACCGGGGAGCTGTTTTTT
cdr3_aa: CAWSGTLNTGELFF

v_call: TRBV2
d_call: TRBD1
j_call: TRBJ2-2
cdr3_nt: TGTGCCAGCAGTCGACAGGGAGAGGCGACCGGGGAGCTGTTTTTT
cdr3_aa: CASSRQGEATGELFF

v_call: TRBV29-1
d_call: -
j_call: TRBJ2-3
cdr3_nt: TGCAGCGTTGCAGGGAACCTCGGCACAGATACGCAGTATTTT
cdr3_aa: CSVAGNLGTDTQYF

v_call: TRBV19
d_call: -
j_call: TRBJ1-5
cdr3_nt: TGTGCCAGTAGTGGAAGGACAGTAATTAGCAATCAGCCCCAGCATTTT
cdr3_aa: CASSGRTVISNQPQHF

v_call: TRBV7-2
d_call: -
j_call: TRBJ2-7
cdr3_nt: TGTGCCAGCAGCTTAGAGGCAGGGATCTACGAGCAGTACTTC
cdr3_aa: CASSLEAGIYEQYF

v_call: TRBV7-9
d_call: TRBD1
j_call: TRBJ1-1
cdr3_nt: TGTGCCAGCAGCGCCCGACAGGGGGTGGACACTGAAGCTTTCTTT
cdr3_aa: CASSARQGVDTEAFF

v_call: TRBV1
d_call: -
j_call: TRBJ1-1
cdr3_nt: TGCACCAGCAGCCCGCCCCCCGGGACAGGGAAGTACGACACTGAAGCTTTCTTT
cdr3_aa: CTSSPPPGTGKYDTEAFF

v_call: TRBV7-2
d_call: -
j_call: TRBJ2-7
cdr3_nt: TGTGCCAGCAGCTTCCCGGGACTGACCTACGAGCAGTACTTC
cdr3_aa: CASSFPGLTYEQYF

v_call: TRBV19
d_call: -
j_call: TRBJ1-3
cdr3_nt: TGTGCCAGTAAAATCCAGGGGACCTCAGGAAACACCATATATTTT
cdr3_aa: CASKIQGTSGNTIYF

v_call: TRBV4-1
d_call: TRBD2
j_call: TRBJ2-3
cdr3_nt: TGCGCCAGCAGCCAAGATTTAGCGGGGACGCAGTATTTT
cdr3_aa: CASSQDLAGTQYF

v_call: TRBV30
d_call: TRBD2
j_call: TRBJ2-5
cdr3_nt: TGTGCCTGGAGGAAGCGGGGGGAGCAAGAGACCCAGTACTTC
cdr3_aa: CAWRKRGEQETQYF

v_call: TRBV16
d_call: -
j_call: TRBJ1-5
cdr3_nt: TGTGCCAGCAACCATCAGGGGCAAAGCTATCAGCCCCAGCATTTT
cdr3_aa: CASNHQGQSYQPQHF

v_call: TRBV4-2
d_call: -
j_call: TRBJ1-2
cdr3_nt: TGTGCCAGCAGCCAAGATGGTCTCCTAAACTATGGCTACACCTTC
cdr3_aa: CASSQDGLLNYGYTF

v_call: TRBV30
d_call: -
j_call: TRBJ2-5
cdr3_nt: TGTGCCTGGAGTTTAGACACCTACCAAGAGACCCAGTACTTC
cdr3_aa: CAWSLDTYQETQYF

v_call: TRBV6-5
d_call: TRBD1
j_call: TRBJ2-3
cdr3_nt: TGTGCCAGCAAGAGGACAGGGGGCACAGATACGCAGTATTTT
cdr3_aa: CASKRTGGTDTQYF

v_call: TRBV4-1
d_call: -
j_call: TRBJ1-1
cdr3_nt: TGCGCCAGCAGCCAAGACGAGGGGGGGGCCACTGAAGCTTTCTTT
cdr3_aa: CASSQDEGGATEAFF

v_call: TRBV30
d_call: TRBD1
j_call: TRBJ2-7
cdr3_nt: TGTGCCTGGAGTGTCGACAGGGGCCCCTACGAGCAGTACTTC
cdr3_aa: CAWSVDRGPYEQYF

v_call: TRBV9
d_call: TRBD1
j_call: TRBJ1-2
cdr3_nt: TGTGCCAGCGGCACAGGGGGCCTCTATGGCTACACTTTC
cdr3_aa: CASGTGGLYGYTF

v_call: TRBV9
d_call: TRBD2
j_call: TRBJ2-5
cdr3_nt: TGTGCCAGCAGCGTAGGGACTAGCCAAGAGACCCAGTACTTC
cdr3_aa: CASSVGTSQETQYF

v_call: TRBV29-1
d_call: -
j_call: TRBJ1-1
cdr3_nt: TGCAGCGTCGGGGCCCGGGGGGCTGACACTGAAGCTTTCTTT
cdr3_aa: CSVGARGADTEAFF

v_call: TRBV5-6
d_call: TRBD2
j_call: TRBJ2-7
cdr3_nt: TGTGCCAGCAGCTTTTTGGCAGGGAGGGTCGAGCAGTACTTC
cdr3_aa: CASSFLAGRVEQYF

v_call: TRBV7-9
d_call: -
j_call: TRBJ2-7
cdr3_nt: TGTGCCAGCAGCTTATCTGGACGGGGAACCTACGAGCAGTACTTC
cdr3_aa: CASSLSGRGTYEQYF

v_call: TRBV7-9
d_call: -
j_call: TRBJ1-4
cdr3_nt: TGTGCCAGCAGCTTAGCGGGGGCCAGTGAAAAACTGTTTTTT
cdr3_aa: CASSLAGASEKLFF

v_call: TRBV27
d_call: TRBD1
j_call: TRBJ1-2
cdr3_nt: TGTGCCAGCAGTCCGGGATCCGACAGGGGGGGATATGGCTACACCTTC
cdr3_aa: CASSPGSDRGGYGYTF